What follows is one T cell receptor (beta chain) and its context. The CDR3 covers 14 residues. V was trimmed by 5 bases and J by 3 bases, leaving 13 bases between them. The germline gives CDR1 MDHEN, CDR2 SYDVKM. This sample stems from a study of technical replicates of blood from several donors. Sequenced by immunoSEQ multiplex PCR; TCRdb stores in-frame clones only, minus some. The sample lists about 88,000 clones, less than 95% occurring once. The receptor's source is a human donor in good health. Material: T cells isolated from PBMCs. The J gene is TRBJ1-2, the V gene TRBV28; D may be TRBD1 (6 bases). CDR3 residues: CASSVRQAYYGYTF. The CDR3 DNA is TGTGCCAGCAGTGTCCGACAGGCCTACTATGGCTACACCTTC.